This T cell receptor (beta chain) was sequenced for a study of shared clonotypes between healthy human individuals. CD4+ cells underwent separation, giving CD45RA+ naive and CD45RA-negative memory subsets. The protocol was immunoSEQ multiplex PCR, while the TCRdb copy is restricted to in-frame clones and leaves out a portion. The table shows around 510,000 clones, with 90% to 97% occurring only once. The CDR3 is made up of 16 amino acids. The V gene's germline CDR1 is SGHTA and CDR2 FQGNSA. The sequencing sample was made of naive CD4+ T cells sorted from blood. Subset noted: CD45RA+ positively selected. This sequence originates from a woman under 40 in good health. The chain is built from TRBV7-2 and TRBJ2-5; 9 bases are shared with TRBD2. The J call is doubtful: the DNA matches TRBJ2-7 better. CDR3 nucleotide sequence: TGTGCCAGCAGCGCCCCGCGGACTAGCGTGGCGGGCGAGCAGTACTTC. Its translation: CASSAPRTSVAGEQYF.